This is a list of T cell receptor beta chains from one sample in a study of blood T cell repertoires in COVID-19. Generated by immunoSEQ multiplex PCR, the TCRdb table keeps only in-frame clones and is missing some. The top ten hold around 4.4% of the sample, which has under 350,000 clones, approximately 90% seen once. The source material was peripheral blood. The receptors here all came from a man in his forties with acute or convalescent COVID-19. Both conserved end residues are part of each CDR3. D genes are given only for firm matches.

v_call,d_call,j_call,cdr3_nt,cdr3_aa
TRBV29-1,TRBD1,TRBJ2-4,TGCAGCGCCCTCGGACAGGGGGGCGCCAAAAACATTCAGTACTTC,CSALGQGGAKNIQYF
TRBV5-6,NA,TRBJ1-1,TGTGCCAGCAGCCCTGTGGGGGGCACTGAAGCTTTCTTT,CASSPVGGTEAFF
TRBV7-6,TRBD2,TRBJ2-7,TGTGCCAGCAGCTTGAGGACTAGCGGGCTCTCCTACGAGCAGTACTTC,CASSLRTSGLSYEQYF
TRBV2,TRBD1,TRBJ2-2,TGTGCCAGCAGTGAACCCCGGGACAGGGGTTCTTACACCGGGGAGCTGTTTTTT,CASSEPRDRGSYTGELFF
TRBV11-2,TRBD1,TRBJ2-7,TGTGCCAGCAGTATCGATGCCGGGACAGGGCCCTACGAGCAGTACTTC,CASSIDAGTGPYEQYF
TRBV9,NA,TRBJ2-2,TGTGCCAGCAGCGTCGGACAGATAAACACCGGGGAGCTGTTTTTT,CASSVGQINTGELFF
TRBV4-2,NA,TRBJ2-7,TGTGCCAGCAGCCAAGAAGTACAGGGCTCCAGCTCCTACGAGCAGTACTTC,CASSQEVQGSSSYEQYF
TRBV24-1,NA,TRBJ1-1,TGTGCCACCAGTACAGGGCCGAACACTGAAGCTTTCTTT,CATSTGPNTEAFF
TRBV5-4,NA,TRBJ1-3,TGTGCCAGCAGCGGGTCTCCAGGGGCAGAAGGAAACACCATATATTTT,CASSGSPGAEGNTIYF
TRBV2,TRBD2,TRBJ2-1,TGTGCCAGCAGACCGGGGCTAGCGGGGAATGAGCAGTTCTTC,CASRPGLAGNEQFF
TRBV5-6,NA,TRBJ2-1,TGTGCCAGCAGTTGGGATCGGACTTCAAATGAGCAGTTCTTC,CASSWDRTSNEQFF
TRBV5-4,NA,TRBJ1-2,TGTGCCAGCAGCTTGAGCGGACAGTCCTATGGCTACACCTTC,CASSLSGQSYGYTF
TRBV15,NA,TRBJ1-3,TGTGCCACCAGCAGAGACGCGAGCTCCTCTGGAAACACCATATATTTT,CATSRDASSSGNTIYF
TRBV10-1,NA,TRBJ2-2,TGCGCCAGCAGTGATAGGACCGAGGGCACCGGGGAGCTGTTTTTT,CASSDRTEGTGELFF
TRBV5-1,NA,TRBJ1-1,TGCGCCAGCAGCTTCGACATTAACACTGAAGCTTTCTTT,CASSFDINTEAFF
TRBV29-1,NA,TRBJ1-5,TGCAGCGTTGAAACGGTCGGAGGTCAGCCCCAGCATTTT,CSVETVGGQPQHF